This passage covers 21 T cell receptor beta chains from one sample sequenced in a study of CD8+ T cells in alopecia areata. cDNA prepared by RNA extraction and subsequent reverse transcription served as the template for sequencing. Assay used: immunoSEQ multiplex PCR; TCRdb lists only in-frame clones, some missing. The sample records more than 100,000 clones, 45% to 60% being singletons. The specimen was CD4+ T cells sorted from blood, collected at week 0. All receptors derive from a human donor with alopecia areata.

The chain links TRBV7-2 to TRBJ1-5; 7 positions match TRBD1. Germline loops: CDR1 SGHTA, CDR2 FQGNSA. The CDR3 is made up of 17 amino acids. J gave up 2 bases and V 5 bases, and 12 bases lay outside the gene matches. CDR3 in amino acids: CASSRPYDREGNQPQHF. CDR3 nucleotide sequence: TGTGCCAGCAGCCGACCTTATGACAGGGAAGGCAATCAGCCCCAGCATTTT. The full variable domain, completed using reference TRBV7-2 and TRBJ1-5, is GAGVSQSPSNKVTEKGKDVELRCDPISGHTALYWYRQSLGQGLEFLIYFQGNSAPDKSGLPSDRFSAERTGGSVSTLTIQRTQQEDSAVYLCASSRPYDREGNQPQHFGDGTRLSIL.

V and J are TRBV7-3 and TRBJ2-1; possibly TRBD2 for D (6 bases). Germline CDR1 reads SGHTA; CDR2 reads FQGTGA. Between the trimmed V and J ends, which lost 2 bases and 8 bases, there was a span of 10 bases. The CDR3 consists of 13 residues. In nucleotides, the CDR3 is TGTGCCAGCAGCTTAGGCAGGGAGGATGAGCAGTTCTTC. This gives the protein CASSLGREDEQFF. The entire variable domain, with the rest obtained from reference TRBV7-3 and TRBJ2-1, is as follows: GAGVSQTPSNKVTEKGKYVELRCDPISGHTALYWYRQSLGQGPEFLIYFQGTGAADDSGLPNDRFFAVRPEGSVSTLKIQRTERGDSAVYLCASSLGREDEQFFGPGTRLTVL.

The V and J genes are TRBV7-9 and TRBJ2-1; 10 nucleotides line up with TRBD1. V lost 2 bases, J lost 4 bases, and 5 bases stayed unmatched. Germline values: CDR1 SEHNR, CDR2 FQNEAQ (reference sequence). This CDR3 is built from 16 residues. The CDR3 sequence: CASSLRRDRGYNEQFF. CDR3 nucleotides: TGTGCCAGCAGCTTAAGGCGGGACAGGGGTTACAATGAGCAGTTCTTC.

The chain employs TRBV4-1 and TRBJ2-5; tentatively, D is TRBD1 (6 bases). Germline V gene lookup returns CDR1 MGHRA and CDR2 YSYEKL. The CDR3 has 15 residues. V was pared by 6 bases and J by 2 bases, with 16 bases between. The DNA for the CDR3 is TGCGCCAGCAGGGCGACGTACAGGGATCAAGAGACCCAGTACTTC. Its protein is CASRATYRDQETQYF.

This chain uses TRBV6-1 with TRBJ2-7, with D tentatively TRBD1 (6 bases). The CDR3 has 14 residues. Germline lookup yields CDR1 MNHNS and CDR2 SASEGT. V was clipped by 1 base and J by 5 bases, with 12 bases between them. The CDR3 bases are TGTGCCAGCAGTGAAGGGGGACATTTGGACGAGCAGTACTTC. Translating gives CASSEGGHLDEQYF.

This chain connects TRBV4-2 to TRBJ2-7, with 7 nucleotides matching TRBD2. The germline V gene has CDR1 LGHNA and CDR2 YNFKEQ. V gave up 4 bases and J gave up 2 bases; unmatched junction bases: 8. The CDR3 length is 15 residues. CDR3 DNA sequence: TGTGCCAGCAGCCCATCTACTAGCGAGCCCTACGAGCAGTACTTC. Protein sequence: CASSPSTSEPYEQYF.

This clone came up a few times. The chain recombines TRBV28 with TRBJ2-7; 7 positions agree with TRBD2. CDR1 is MDHEN and CDR2 is SYDVKM in the germline V gene. CDR3 length: 13 amino acids. CDR3 residues: CYTRAGRGYEQYF. DNA of the CDR3: TGTTACACTCGAGCGGGACGCGGCTACGAGCAGTACTTC.

J is TRBJ2-2 and V is TRBV4-1, with D maybe TRBD1 (6 bases). V lost 0 bases and J lost 4, with 9 bases in between. This CDR3 spans 15 amino acids. Germline CDR1 MGHRA, CDR2 YSYEKL. CDR3 bases: TGCGCCAGCAGCCAAGAAGGACAGACCACCGGGGAGCTGTTTTTT. It yields the protein CASSQEGQTTGELFF.

The V and J genes are TRBV28 and TRBJ1-4; possibly TRBD1 for D (6 bases). This CDR3 is 15 amino acids long. The germline gives CDR1 MDHEN, CDR2 SYDVKM. The ends were cut back, 3 bases at V and 2 bases at J, with 10 bases in the middle. In DNA form, the CDR3 reads TGTGCCAGCAGTTTCTGGGGGGCTACTAATGAAAAACTGTTTTTT. As protein: CASSFWGATNEKLFF. Using reference TRBV28 and TRBJ1-4 for the parts outside the CDR3, the full variable domain is DVKVTQSSRYLVKRTGEKVFLECVQDMDHENMFWYRQDPGLGLRLIYFSYDVKMKEKGDIPEGYSVSREKKERFSLILESASTNQTSMYLCASSFWGATNEKLFFGSGTQLSVL.

This clone has just one count. The chain uses TRBV7-6 and TRBJ2-7; no clear D. V lost 0 bases and J lost 6, with 9 bases in between. The CDR3 has 13 amino acids. Germline-derived CDR1 and CDR2 are SGHVS and FNYEAQ. The CDR3 nucleotides read TGTGCCAGCAGCTTAGCTCAGCGCACCGAGCAGTACTTC. The encoded protein is CASSLAQRTEQYF.

The chain is built from TRBV6-5 and TRBJ2-7, with a possible D match to TRBD2 (6 bases). V dropped 2 bases and J dropped 4 bases, with 15 bases sitting between them. From germline, CDR1 is MNHEY and CDR2 SVGAGI. This CDR3 has 15 residues. The CDR3 is CASSYPTSYEYEQYF. The CDR3 DNA is TGTGCCAGCAGTTACCCTACTAGCTATGAGTACGAGCAGTACTTC.

This clone appeared a few times. The rearrangement uses TRBV11-2 and TRBJ2-1; 9 nucleotides agree with TRBD2. V shed 7 bases and J 5 bases; nucleotides not matched to a gene: 12. From germline, CDR1 is SGHAT and CDR2 FQNNGV. The CDR3 length is 16 residues. CDR3 nucleotide sequence: TGTGCCAGCATCCCGGGGGGTCTAGCGGGGAACAATGAGCAGTTCTTC. Its translation is CASIPGGLAGNNEQFF.

The chain has TRBV18 and TRBJ2-5; 10 positions match TRBD2. Looked up from germline, CDR1 is KGHSH and CDR2 is LQKENI. The CDR3 has 14 residues. The trim removed 6 bases at V and 5 bases at J, leaving 6 bases unmatched. The CDR3 loop reads CASSRLAGEETQYF. Written as DNA, the CDR3 is TGTGCCAGCTCGAGACTAGCGGGCGAGGAGACCCAGTACTTC.

The chain joins TRBV29-1 to TRBJ2-5; 8 nucleotides agree with TRBD2. Per germline, CDR1 SQVTM and CDR2 ANQGSEA. The CDR3 totals 14 residues. Here the CDR3 reads CSSSRGGVKETQYF. CDR3 in DNA: TGCAGTTCGTCACGGGGGGGCGTCAAAGAGACCCAGTACTTC. The entire variable domain, with the rest obtained from reference TRBV29-1 and TRBJ2-5, is as follows: SAVISQKPSRDICQRGTSLTIQCQVDSQVTMMFWYRQQPGQSLTLIATANQGSEATYESGFVIDKFPISRPNLTFSTLTVSNMSPEDSSIYLCSSSRGGVKETQYFGPGTRLLVL.

The genes are TRBV4-1 and TRBJ2-5; D gene unclear. Germline V gives CDR1 MGHRA, CDR2 YSYEKL. V was pared by 5 bases and J by 5 bases, with 15 bases between. CDR3 size: 14 residues. The CDR3, as DNA: TGCGCCAGCAGCTTCCGGACCCCCGGGGAGACCCAGTACTTC. It translates to CASSFRTPGETQYF.

This clone was seen only a few times. This chain links TRBV18 with TRBJ2-4, with a possible D match to TRBD1 (5 bases). The CDR3 is 13 residues long. In germline, CDR1 is KGHSH, CDR2 LQKENI. V was trimmed by 3 bases and J by 6 bases, leaving 9 bases between them. The CDR3, as DNA: TGTGCCAGCTCACCTCTTGACAGAAACATTCAGTACTTC. It yields the protein CASSPLDRNIQYF.

A single count supports this clone. This chain connects TRBV6-6 to TRBJ1-1, with D perhaps TRBD1 (6 bases). The V end lost 0 bases, the J end lost 7 bases, and 9 bases lay between the germline ends. The CDR3 loop spans 13 amino acids. Germline loops: CDR1 MNHNY, CDR2 SVGAGI (reference sequence). The DNA of the CDR3 is TGTGCCAGCAGTTACTCGTCAGGGGATGAAGCTTTCTTT. It specifies CASSYSSGDEAFF.

This clone was detected a few times. This chain connects TRBV29-1 to TRBJ2-5, with D unclear. V lost 4 bases and J lost 1, with 7 bases in between. The CDR3 totals 12 residues. Germline CDR1 is SQVTM and CDR2 is ANQGSEA. This CDR3 reads CSVVGVQETQYF. The CDR3 nucleotides read TGCAGCGTTGTTGGGGTCCAAGAGACCCAGTACTTC.

The CDR3 loop is CASSSSPGGETQYF. The CDR3 nucleotides are TGTGCCAGCAGCTCGAGTCCTGGGGGCGAGACCCAGTACTTC. The chain joins TRBV9 to TRBJ2-5, with TRBD1 as a possible D gene (6 bases). V lost 4 bases to trimming and J lost 5 bases, with 15 bases between them. This CDR3 is 14 amino acids long. Germline lookup yields CDR1 SGDLS and CDR2 YYNGEE.

Of note for this clone: Within the sample, other DNA sequences also encode this same CDR3. The chain is built from TRBV7-6 and TRBJ2-3; no reliable D call. V dropped 0 bases and J dropped 3 bases, with 1 base sitting between them. This CDR3 has 12 residues. Germline CDR1 SGHVS, CDR2 FNYEAQ. The CDR3 sequence: CASSLATDTQYF. The CDR3 DNA sequence: TGTGCCAGCAGCTTAGCGACAGATACGCAGTATTTT.

This clone has just a few counts. The chain carries TRBV7-9 and TRBJ1-5; D not certain. Germline V CDR1 and CDR2: SEHNR, FQNEAQ (reference sequence). The CDR3 consists of 12 residues. V shed 4 bases and J shed 4 bases, with 5 bases lying between them. CDR3 bases: TGTGCCAGCAGCTCCCCTAATCAGCCCCAGCATTTT. Translating gives CASSSPNQPQHF.